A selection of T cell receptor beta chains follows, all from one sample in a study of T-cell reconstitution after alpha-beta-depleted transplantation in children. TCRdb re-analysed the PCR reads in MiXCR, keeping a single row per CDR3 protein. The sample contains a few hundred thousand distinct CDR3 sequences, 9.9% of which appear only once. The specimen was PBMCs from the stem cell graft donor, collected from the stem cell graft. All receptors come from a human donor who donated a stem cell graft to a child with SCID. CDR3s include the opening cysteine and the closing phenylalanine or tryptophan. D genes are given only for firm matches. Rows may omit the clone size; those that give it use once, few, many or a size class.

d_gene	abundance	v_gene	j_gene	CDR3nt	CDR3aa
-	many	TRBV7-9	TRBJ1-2	TGTGCCAGCAGCTTACAGGGTCAAGGCGGCTACACCTTC	CASSLQGQGGYTF
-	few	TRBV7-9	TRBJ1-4	TGTGCCAGCAGCTTCAGCGCCACTGGGGAAAAACTGTTTTTT	CASSFSATGEKLFF
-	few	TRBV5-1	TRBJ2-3	TGCGCCAGCAGCCCCCCTTCCGGGACACCAGATACGCAGTATTTT	CASSPPSGTPDTQYF
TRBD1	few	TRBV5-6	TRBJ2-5	TGTGCCAGCAGCCGGCCGGGGCAGGGGGAAAGAGAGACCCAGTACTTC	CASSRPGQGERETQYF
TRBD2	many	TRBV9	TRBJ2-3	TGTGCCAGCAGCGTAGCTAGCGGGGGGCGCACAGATACGCAGTATTTT	CASSVASGGRTDTQYF
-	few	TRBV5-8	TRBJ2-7	TGTGCCAGCAGGAATACAGGGTTCGGGCAGTACTTC	CASRNTGFGQYF
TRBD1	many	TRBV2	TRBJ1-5	TGTGCCAGCACAATTGAGCAGGACAGGGGCGGGGATCAGCCCCAGCATTTT	CASTIEQDRGGDQPQHF
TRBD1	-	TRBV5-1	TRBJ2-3	TGCGCCAGCAGCCCAGGACAGGGGATAGATACGCAGTATTTT	CASSPGQGIDTQYF
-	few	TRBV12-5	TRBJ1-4	TGTGCTAGTGGTTTGCTGGGGAAACTGTTTTTT	CASGLLGKLFF
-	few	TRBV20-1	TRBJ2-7	TGCAGTGCTAGAGATCGTAAAGGACTCTCCTACGAGCAGTACTTC	CSARDRKGLSYEQYF
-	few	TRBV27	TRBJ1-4	TGTGCCAGCAGTTTGCGGGGGGGCTACGATGAAAAACTGTTTTTT	CASSLRGGYDEKLFF
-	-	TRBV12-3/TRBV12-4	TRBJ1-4	TGTGCCAGCAGTTTGCTCGCGGGACACGGTAATGAAAAACTGTTTTTT	CASSLLAGHGNEKLFF
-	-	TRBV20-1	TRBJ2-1	TGCAGTGCCCCACTCCCCGGGTCCAATGAGCAGTTCTTC	CSAPLPGSNEQFF
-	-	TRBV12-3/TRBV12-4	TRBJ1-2	TGTGCCAGCAGTTTCAGGGGAGGTGACTATGGCTACACCTTC	CASSFRGGDYGYTF
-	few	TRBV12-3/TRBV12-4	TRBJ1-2	TGTGCCAGCAGTTTAGTAGGGGGGAGCTATGGCTACACCTTC	CASSLVGGSYGYTF
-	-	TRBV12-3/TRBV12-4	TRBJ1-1	TGTGCCAGCAGTCCGGACAGAGGGACGAACACTGAAGCTTTCTTT	CASSPDRGTNTEAFF
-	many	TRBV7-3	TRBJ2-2	TGTGCCAGCAACGCCTCAGATCCGTTGAACACCGGGGAGCTGTTTTTT	CASNASDPLNTGELFF
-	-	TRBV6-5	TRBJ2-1	TGTGCCAGCAGTTGGGTTGGGGGGGGCCTGGATGAGAAGTTCTTC	CASSWVGGGLDEKFF
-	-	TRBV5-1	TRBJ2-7	TGCGCCAGCAGCCCGACACCCGGGTACGAGCAGTACTTC	CASSPTPGYEQYF
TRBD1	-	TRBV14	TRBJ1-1	TGTGCCAGCAGCCAACGGACAGGGGGAAACACTGAAGCTTTCTTT	CASSQRTGGNTEAFF
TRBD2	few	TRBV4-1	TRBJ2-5	TGCGCCAGCAGCCTCAGAGTAGCGGGGTTCCAAGAGACCCAGTACTTC	CASSLRVAGFQETQYF
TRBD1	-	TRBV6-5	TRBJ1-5	TGTGCCAGCAGGCCCGGGACAGGGGTTCAGCCCCAGCATTTT	CASRPGTGVQPQHF
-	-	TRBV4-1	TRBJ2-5	TGCGCCAGCAGCCATTTGACCCATGAGACCCAGTACTTC	CASSHLTHETQYF
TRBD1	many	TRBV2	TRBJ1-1	TGTGCCAGCAGTGAGGGGACAGGGTGGCGCTTT	CASSEGTGWRF
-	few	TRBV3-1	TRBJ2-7	TGTGCCAGCAGGGCGACCGGGCGGGAGCAGTACTTC	CASRATGREQYF
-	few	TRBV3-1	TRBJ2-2	TGTGCCAGCAGCCCACCAGGGAACACCGGGGAGCTGTTTTTT	CASSPPGNTGELFF
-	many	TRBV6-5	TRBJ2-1	TGTGCCAGCAGTTACTTAGGGCAGGGGCTTTACAATGAGCAGTTCTTC	CASSYLGQGLYNEQFF
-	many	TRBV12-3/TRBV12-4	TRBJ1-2	TGTGCCAGCAGTTTAGCGGGCAGGGCGGACTATGGCTACACCTTC	CASSLAGRADYGYTF
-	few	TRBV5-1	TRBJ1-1	TGCGCCAGCAGCTTGGACCGACAGACCACTGAAGCTTTCTTT	CASSLDRQTTEAFF
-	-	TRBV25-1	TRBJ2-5	TGTGCCAGCAGTGGCCCAGGGGGGAAGACCCAGTACTTC	CASSGPGGKTQYF
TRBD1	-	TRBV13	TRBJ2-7	TGTGCCAGCAGCTTAGGGGACAGGTCTGACTACGAGCAGTACTTC	CASSLGDRSDYEQYF
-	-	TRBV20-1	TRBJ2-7	TGCAGTGCTGGACCGGGACTGAGGATTGACGAGCAGTACTTC	CSAGPGLRIDEQYF
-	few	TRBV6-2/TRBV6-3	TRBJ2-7	TGTGCGAGCACACACCAGGGAGCCACCTACGAGCAGTACTTC	CASTHQGATYEQYF
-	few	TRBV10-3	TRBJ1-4	TGTGCCATCAACCCAGAGGTCGGGGAGAAACTGTTTTTT	CAINPEVGEKLFF
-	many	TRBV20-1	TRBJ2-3	TGCAGTGCTGGAGACGTCTCAAAAACAGATACGCAGTATTTT	CSAGDVSKTDTQYF
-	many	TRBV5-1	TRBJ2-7	TGCGCCAGCAGCATTGTCCCACATACAGGTTCAACTGAGCAGTACTTC	CASSIVPHTGSTEQYF
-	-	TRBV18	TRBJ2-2	TGTGCCAGCTCACCACCGGCAGCGAACACCGGGGAGCTGTTTTTT	CASSPPAANTGELFF
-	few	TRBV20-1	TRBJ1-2	TGCAGTGCTCAGCTAGGCTACACCTTC	CSAQLGYTF
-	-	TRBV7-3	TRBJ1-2	TGTGCCAGCAGCTTAACGTGGGACACCTTC	CASSLTWDTF
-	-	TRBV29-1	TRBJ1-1	TGCAGCGTTGCATTGGGCACTGAAGCTTTCTTT	CSVALGTEAFF
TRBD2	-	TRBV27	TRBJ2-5	TGTGCCAGCAGTCCCGGACTAGCGGGGCGGATGTACTTC	CASSPGLAGRMYF
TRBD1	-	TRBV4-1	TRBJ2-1	TGCGCCAGCAGCCGAGACCGGGACAGAGATCAGTTCTTC	CASSRDRDRDQFF
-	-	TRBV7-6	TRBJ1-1	TGTGCCAGCAGCGCCAGGAACACTGAAGCTTTCTTT	CASSARNTEAFF
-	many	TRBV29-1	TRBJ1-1	TGCAGCGTCGTACAGACGAACACTGAAGCTTTCTTT	CSVVQTNTEAFF
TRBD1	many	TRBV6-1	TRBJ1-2	TGTGCCAGCAGTCAACAGGGGGGGCCTAACTATGGCTACACCTTC	CASSQQGGPNYGYTF
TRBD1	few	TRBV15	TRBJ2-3	TGTGCCACCAGCAAGGGACAGGGGGACCTAGATACGCAGTATTTT	CATSKGQGDLDTQYF
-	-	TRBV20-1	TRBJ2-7	TGCAGTGCTAGAGATGGGTTACCCTACGAGCAGTACTTC	CSARDGLPYEQYF
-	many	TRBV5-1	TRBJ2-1	TGCGCCAGCAGCTTAAAGGTAGGGCAGAATATCTTTAATGAGCAGTTCTTC	CASSLKVGQNIFNEQFF
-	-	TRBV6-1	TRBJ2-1	TGTGCCAGCAGTGGGACCAGGGAAGGGCAGTTCTTC	CASSGTREGQFF
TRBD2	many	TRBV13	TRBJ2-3	TGTGCCAGCAGCCGACGGGGGGGCGTCGGAGATACGCAGTATTTT	CASSRRGGVGDTQYF